In this sample, the clone carrying this TCR beta chain turned up many times. Antigen specificity is unknown. This CDR3 has 12 residues. Trimming took 1 base from V and 8 from J, leaving 5 bases between them. CDR1 is SGHVS, CDR2 FQNEAQ, per germline. This specimen comes from a study of CD8+CD57+ T cells in acquired aplastic anemia. Study at large: Yields of DNA that came from sorted CD4+ and CD8+ cells averaged approximately 3.2 ug.

CDR3 and TCR beta VDJ profiling relied on genomic DNA as the template. TCRdb re-derived calls from the reads in MiXCR, one entry per CDR3 protein. Here the sample spans about 160,000 distinct CDR3 sequences, around half being singletons. Patients picked for sequencing had shown CD8+CD57+ cell expansion detected by flow cytometry. Patient blood was sampled before any therapy had been received. Study-wide points: A set of twenty-nine CD8+ CDR3 sequences was shared between patients and controls, and these sequences appeared highly expressed in patients.

Sequenced sample: sorted CD4+, CD8+, or CD8+CD57+ T cells (not recorded which) from PBMCs. This rearrangement joins TRBV7-8 to TRBJ2-2, with unresolved D. This sequence was found in a human donor with aplastic anemia. CDR3 region: CASSLEIGELFF. The DNA of the CDR3 is TGTGCCAGCAGCTTAGAGATTGGGGAGCTGTTTTTT.